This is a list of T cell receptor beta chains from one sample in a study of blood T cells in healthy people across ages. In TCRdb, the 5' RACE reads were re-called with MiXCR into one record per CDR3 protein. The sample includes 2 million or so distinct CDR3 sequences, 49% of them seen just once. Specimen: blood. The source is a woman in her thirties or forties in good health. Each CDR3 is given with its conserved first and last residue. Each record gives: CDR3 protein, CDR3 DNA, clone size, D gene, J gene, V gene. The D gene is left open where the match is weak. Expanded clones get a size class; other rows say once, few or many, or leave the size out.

CASTGNEKLFF TGTGCCAGCACCGGAAATGAAAAACTGTTTTTT few - TRBJ1-4 TRBV6-6
CASSQLDRASYGYTF TGTGCCAGCAGCCAGCTGGACAGGGCCTCCTATGGCTACACCTTC once TRBD1 TRBJ1-2 TRBV3-1
CASRPAGDYGYTF TGTGCCAGCAGGCCCGCAGGGGACTATGGCTACACCTTC - - TRBJ1-2 TRBV12-3/TRBV12-4
CASSQDGSNSGANVLTF TGTGCCAGCAGCCAAGATGGGAGTAACTCTGGGGCCAACGTCCTGACTTTC many - TRBJ2-6 TRBV4-2
CSVAGRGTDTQYF TGCAGCGTGGCAGGAAGGGGCACAGATACGCAGTATTTT - - TRBJ2-3 TRBV29-1
CASSSSWEGSNQPQHF TGTGCCAGCAGTTCAAGTTGGGAGGGGAGCAATCAGCCCCAGCATTTT few - TRBJ1-5 TRBV27
CASSQSLGTGGTEAFF TGCGCCAGCAGCCAGTCCCTCGGGACAGGGGGCACTGAAGCTTTCTTT - TRBD1 TRBJ1-1 TRBV4-1
CASIRGGPGTDTQYF TGTGCCAGCATTCGAGGGGGACCGGGCACAGATACGCAGTATTTT few - TRBJ2-3 TRBV28
CASSPLRHAGQPQHF TGTGCCAGCAGTCCCCTTCGACATGCGGGGCAGCCCCAGCATTTT - - TRBJ1-5 TRBV2
CASSAGLAGALAKNIQYF TGTGCCAGCAGCGCTGGACTAGCGGGGGCGCTAGCCAAAAACATTCAGTACTTC - TRBD2 TRBJ2-4 TRBV9
CASSLASGAYNEQYF TGTGCCAGCAGTTTAGCCTCGGGAGCCTACAATGAGCAGTACTTC - - TRBJ2-5 TRBV7-2
CASSLYSILQETQYF TGTGCCAGCAGCTTATACAGCATACTACAAGAGACCCAGTACTTC - - TRBJ2-5 TRBV7-2
CASSPTSGGASYNEQFF TGCGCCAGCAGCCCGACTAGCGGGGGGGCTTCCTACAATGAGCAGTTCTTC - TRBD2 TRBJ2-1 TRBV5-1
CASSRVFGTDTQYF TGTGCCAGCAGTCGTGTGTTTGGCACAGATACGCAGTATTTT - - TRBJ2-3 TRBV6-1
CASSIEVDERGYTF TGTGCCAGTAGTATAGAGGTCGACGAACGTGGCTACACCTTC - - TRBJ1-2 TRBV19
CASSSTRNIQYF TGTGCCAGCAGTTCGACTAGAAACATTCAGTACTTC few - TRBJ2-4 TRBV6-6
CATSDATSAYNEQFF TGTGCCACCAGTGATGCGACTAGCGCCTACAATGAGCAGTTCTTC - TRBD2 TRBJ2-1 TRBV24-1
CASLGQGSSGELFF TGTGCCAGTCTGGGACAGGGGTCTTCCGGGGAGCTGTTTTTT once TRBD1 TRBJ2-2 TRBV12-3/TRBV12-4
CASSQIVGTGGEQFF TGCGCCAGCAGCCAAATCGTTGGGACAGGAGGAGAGCAGTTCTTC few TRBD1 TRBJ2-1 TRBV4-3
CASSYRQGGAQETQYF TGTGCCAGCAGCTATCGACAGGGAGGGGCACAAGAGACCCAGTACTTC - - TRBJ2-5 TRBV7-9
CASLAASGPYNEQFF TGTGCCAGCCTCGCGGCTAGCGGGCCCTACAATGAGCAGTTCTTC - TRBD2 TRBJ2-1 TRBV6-2/TRBV6-3
CASSPNAGGLGDTQYF TGCGCCAGCAGCCCAAATGCGGGGGGGCTGGGAGATACGCAGTATTTT - TRBD2 TRBJ2-3 TRBV4-3
CASSVEQDYSNQPQHF TGTGCCAGCAGTGTGGAACAGGATTATAGCAATCAGCCCCAGCATTTT - - TRBJ1-5 TRBV12-3/TRBV12-4